This T cell receptor beta chain comes out of a study of cytomegalovirus exposure and HLA in healthy donors. Study findings and constraints: Later analysis identified about 18,000 TCR beta sequences associated with HLA alleles, using a false discovery rate threshold of 0.05.

It was with 60 Vbeta and 13 Jbeta primers that the PCR ran. Some clones are missing from TCRdb's copy, which holds only in-frame ones; the method was immunoSEQ multiplex PCR. The sample consists of approximately 130,000 clones, more than 65% of them appearing once. At sampling all donors were nominally healthy, likely with unrecorded immune exposures. On this clone itself: Its antigen is unknown.

There are 16 residues in the CDR3. The V and J ends lost 0 bases and 3 bases, in that order; junction bases with no gene match: 7. CDR1 LNHNV and CDR2 YYDKDF come from the germline V gene (reference sequence). This TCR derives from a middle-aged man in good health and CMV-seronegative. The sample comprised PBMCs. The chain uses TRBV15 and TRBJ2-7; 8 bases line up with TRBD2. The CDR3 DNA reads TGTGCCACCAGCAGAGAAATCGGGGGGGCCGTCTACGAGCAGTACTTC. This encodes CATSREIGGAVYEQYF. Based on the CDR3 plus reference TRBV15 and TRBJ2-7, the full variable domain is DAMVIQNPRYQVTQFGKPVTLSCSQTLNHNVMYWYQQKSSQAPKLLFHYYDKDFNNEADTPDNFQSRRPNTSFCFLDIRSPGLGDTAMYLCATSREIGGAVYEQYFGPGTRLTVT.